The clone carrying this TCR beta chain was found a few times. The data are from a study of CD8+CD57+ T cells in acquired aplastic anemia. It was patients with CD8+CD57+ cell expansion by flow cytometry who were chosen for sequencing. In all patients, the disease was severe acquired aplastic anemia. The CDR3 contains 16 residues. Per germline, CDR1 DFQATT and CDR2 SNEGSKA (reference sequence). Trimming pared 6 bases from V and 1 base from J, leaving 22 bases between. Using genomic DNA as the template, TCR beta VDJ and CDR3 profiling was carried out. TCRdb called the reads again in MiXCR, with one record for every CDR3 protein. The table has more than 150,000 distinct CDR3 sequences, about half seen once.

This receptor was identified in a human donor with aplastic anemia. The sequenced material came from sorted CD4+, CD8+, or CD8+CD57+ T cells (not recorded which) from PBMCs. The chain combines TRBV20-1 with TRBJ2-7, with D perhaps matching TRBD1 (6 bases). The CDR3 region has the DNA TGCAGTGCCCTTCGGGATGACGGAACAGGGTCCTACGAGCAGTACTTC. Encoded protein: CSALRDDGTGSYEQYF.